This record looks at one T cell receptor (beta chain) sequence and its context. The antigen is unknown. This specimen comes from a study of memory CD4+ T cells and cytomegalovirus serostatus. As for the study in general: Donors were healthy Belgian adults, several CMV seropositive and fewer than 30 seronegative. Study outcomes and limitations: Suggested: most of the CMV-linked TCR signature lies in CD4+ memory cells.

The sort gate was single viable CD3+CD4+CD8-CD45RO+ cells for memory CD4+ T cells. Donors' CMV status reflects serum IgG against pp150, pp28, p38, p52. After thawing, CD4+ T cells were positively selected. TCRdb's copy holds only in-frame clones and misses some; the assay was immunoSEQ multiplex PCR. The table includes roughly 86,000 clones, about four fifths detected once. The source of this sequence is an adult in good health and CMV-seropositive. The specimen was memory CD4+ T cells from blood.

Written as DNA, the CDR3 is TGTGCCAGCAGCACAAACAGGGGGACCGGGGAGCTGTTTTTT. Amino acids: CASSTNRGTGELFF. The V and J genes are TRBV7-3 and TRBJ2-2, with TRBD1 identical over 8 bases. CDR1 is SGHTA and CDR2 is FQGTGA in the germline V gene. The CDR3 length is 14 residues. V was clipped by 5 bases and J by 5 bases; unmatched bases: 4. Filled out from reference TRBV7-3 and TRBJ2-2, the complete variable domain reads GAGVSQTPSNKVTEKGKYVELRCDPISGHTALYWYRQSLGQGPEFLIYFQGTGAADDSGLPNDRFFAVRPEGSVSTLKIQRTERGDSAVYLCASSTNRGTGELFFGEGSRLTVL.